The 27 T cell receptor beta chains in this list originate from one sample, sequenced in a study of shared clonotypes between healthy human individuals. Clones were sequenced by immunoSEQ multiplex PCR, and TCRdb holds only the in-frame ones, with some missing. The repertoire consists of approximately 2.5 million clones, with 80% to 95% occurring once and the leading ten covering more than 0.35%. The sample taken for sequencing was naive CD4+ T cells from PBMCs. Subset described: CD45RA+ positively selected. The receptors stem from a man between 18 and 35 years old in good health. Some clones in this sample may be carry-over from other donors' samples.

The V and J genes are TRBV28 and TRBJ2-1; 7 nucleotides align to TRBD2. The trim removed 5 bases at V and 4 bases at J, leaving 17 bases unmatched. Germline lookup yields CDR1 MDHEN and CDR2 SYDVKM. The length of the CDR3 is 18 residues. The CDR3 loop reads CASSPLWASGPRYNEQFF. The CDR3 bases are TGTGCCAGCAGTCCCCTCTGGGCTAGCGGACCTCGGTACAATGAGCAGTTCTTC.

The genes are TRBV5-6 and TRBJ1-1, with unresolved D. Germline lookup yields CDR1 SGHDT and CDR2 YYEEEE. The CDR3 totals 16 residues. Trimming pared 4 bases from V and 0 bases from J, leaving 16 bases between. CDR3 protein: CASSPSGYSMNTEAFF. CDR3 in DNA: TGTGCCAGCAGCCCCTCCGGGTACTCAATGAACACTGAAGCTTTCTTT. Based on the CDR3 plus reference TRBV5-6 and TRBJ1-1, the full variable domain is DAGVTQSPTHLIKTRGQQVTLRCSPKSGHDTVSWYQQALGQGPQFIFQYYEEEERQRGNFPDRFSGHQFPNYSSELNVNALLLGDSALYLCASSPSGYSMNTEAFFGQGTRLTVV.

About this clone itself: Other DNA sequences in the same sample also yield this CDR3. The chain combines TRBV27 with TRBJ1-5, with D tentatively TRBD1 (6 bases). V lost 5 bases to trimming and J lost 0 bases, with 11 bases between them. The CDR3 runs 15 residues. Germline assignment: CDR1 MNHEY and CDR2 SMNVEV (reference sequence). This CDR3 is CASSLTGTSNQPQHF. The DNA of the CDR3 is TGTGCCAGCAGTCTGACAGGTACTAGCAATCAGCCCCAGCATTTT.

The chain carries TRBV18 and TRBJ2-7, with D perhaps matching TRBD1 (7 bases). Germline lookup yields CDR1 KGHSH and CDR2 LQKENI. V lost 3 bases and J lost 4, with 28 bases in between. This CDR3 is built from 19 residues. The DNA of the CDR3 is TGTGCCAGCTCACCGGGGGGTCCCGGGGGTCAGGGGGACTTTTACGAGCAGTACTTC. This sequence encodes CASSPGGPGGQGDFYEQYF.

CDR3 DNA sequence: TGTGCCAGCAGCCCTTACGACAGGGCCCAAGAGACCCAGTACTTC. Translation: CASSPYDRAQETQYF. The chain links TRBV7-9 to TRBJ2-5; 7 bases are a match to TRBD1. The V gene end was trimmed by 5 bases and the J gene end by 1 base; junction bases not matched to a gene: 7. The CDR3 length is 15 residues. Germline V CDR1 and CDR2: SEHNR, FQNEAQ (reference sequence).

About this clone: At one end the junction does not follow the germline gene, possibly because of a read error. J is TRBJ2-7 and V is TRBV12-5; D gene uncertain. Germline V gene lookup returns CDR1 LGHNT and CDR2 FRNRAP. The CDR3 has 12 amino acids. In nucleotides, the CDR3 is TGTGCTAGTGGTTTGGTCGGCGAGCCCACCGCATTC. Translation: CASGLVGEPTAF. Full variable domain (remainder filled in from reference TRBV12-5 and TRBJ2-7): DARVTQTPRHKVTEMGQEVTMRCQPILGHNTVFWYRQTMMQGLELLAYFRNRAPLDDSGMPKDRFSAEMPDATLATLKIQPSEPRDSAVYFCASGLVGEPTAFGPGTRLTVT.

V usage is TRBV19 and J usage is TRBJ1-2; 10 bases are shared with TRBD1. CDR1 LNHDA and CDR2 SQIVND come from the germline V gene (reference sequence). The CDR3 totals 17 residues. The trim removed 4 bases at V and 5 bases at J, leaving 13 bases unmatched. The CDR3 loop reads CASSTARTGGILYGYTF. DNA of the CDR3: TGTGCCAGTAGTACGGCCCGGACAGGGGGAATCCTATATGGCTACACCTTC.

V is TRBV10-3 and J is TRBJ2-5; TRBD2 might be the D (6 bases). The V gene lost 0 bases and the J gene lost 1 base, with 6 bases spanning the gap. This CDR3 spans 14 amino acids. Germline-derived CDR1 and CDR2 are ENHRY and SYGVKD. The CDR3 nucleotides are TGTGCCATCAGTGAGTCCGGGAGCCAAGAGACCCAGTACTTC. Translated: CAISESGSQETQYF.

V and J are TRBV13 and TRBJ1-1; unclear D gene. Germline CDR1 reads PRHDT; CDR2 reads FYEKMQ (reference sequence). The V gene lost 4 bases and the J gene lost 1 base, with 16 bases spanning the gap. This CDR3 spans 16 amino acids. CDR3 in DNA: TGTGCCAGCAGCTCTCCGGGGAGCGAGGAGAACACTGAAGCTTTCTTT. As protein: CASSSPGSEENTEAFF.

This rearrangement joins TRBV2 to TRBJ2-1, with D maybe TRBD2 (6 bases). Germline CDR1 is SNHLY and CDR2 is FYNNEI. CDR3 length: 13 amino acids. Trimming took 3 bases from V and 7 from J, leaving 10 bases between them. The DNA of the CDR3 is TGTGCCAGCAGTGATGGGGGGAGGAATGAGCAGTTCTTC. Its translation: CASSDGGRNEQFF.

For the CDR3, the DNA is TGTGCCAGCAGCTTATCGGGTATCTACGAGCAGTACTTC. Its protein is CASSLSGIYEQYF. V is TRBV13 and J is TRBJ2-7, with D uncertain. The length of the CDR3 is 13 residues. Per germline, CDR1 PRHDT and CDR2 FYEKMQ (reference sequence). With 2 bases removed from V and 3 bases from J, the gap between germline ends came to 8 bases.

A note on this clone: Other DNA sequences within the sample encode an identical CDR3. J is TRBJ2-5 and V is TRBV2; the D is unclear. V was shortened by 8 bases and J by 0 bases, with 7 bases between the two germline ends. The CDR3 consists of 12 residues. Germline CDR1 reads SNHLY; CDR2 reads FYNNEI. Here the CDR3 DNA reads TGTGCCAGCCGCAGAGACCAAGAGACCCAGTACTTC. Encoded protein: CASRRDQETQYF. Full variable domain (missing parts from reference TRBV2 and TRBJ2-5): EPEVTQTPSHQVTQMGQEVILRCVPISNHLYFYWYRQILGQKVEFLVSFYNNEISEKSEIFDDQFSVERPDGSNFTLKIRSTKLEDSAMYFCASRRDQETQYFGPGTRLLVL.

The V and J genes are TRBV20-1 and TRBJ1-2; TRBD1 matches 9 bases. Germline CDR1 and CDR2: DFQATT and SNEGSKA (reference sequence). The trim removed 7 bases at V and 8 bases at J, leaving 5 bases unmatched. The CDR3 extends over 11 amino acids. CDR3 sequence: CSVPTGGGYTF. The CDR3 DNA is TGCAGTGTCCCGACAGGGGGAGGCTACACCTTC.

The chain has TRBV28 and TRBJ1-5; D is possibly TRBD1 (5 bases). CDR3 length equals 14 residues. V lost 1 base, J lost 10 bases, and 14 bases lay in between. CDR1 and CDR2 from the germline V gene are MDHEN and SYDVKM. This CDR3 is CASSLLPGPYPQHF. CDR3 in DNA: TGTGCCAGCAGTTTATTGCCGGGGCCTTACCCCCAGCATTTT.

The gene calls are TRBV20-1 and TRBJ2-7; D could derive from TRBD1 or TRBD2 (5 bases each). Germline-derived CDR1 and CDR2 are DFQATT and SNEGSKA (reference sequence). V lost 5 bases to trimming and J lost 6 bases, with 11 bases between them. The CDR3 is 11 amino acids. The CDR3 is CSAGDGVEQYF. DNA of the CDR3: TGCAGTGCTGGGGACGGGGTCGAGCAGTACTTC.

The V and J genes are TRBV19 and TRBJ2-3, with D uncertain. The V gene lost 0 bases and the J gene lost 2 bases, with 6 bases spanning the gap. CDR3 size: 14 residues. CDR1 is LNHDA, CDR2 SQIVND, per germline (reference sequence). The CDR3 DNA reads TGTGCCAGTAGTATAGAGGGCTTCACAGATACGCAGTATTTT. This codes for CASSIEGFTDTQYF. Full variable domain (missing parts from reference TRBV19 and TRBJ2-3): DGGITQSPKYLFRKEGQNVTLSCEQNLNHDAMYWYRQDPGQGLRLIYYSQIVNDFQKGDIAEGYSVSREKKESFPLTVTSAQKNPTAFYLCASSIEGFTDTQYFGPGTRLTVL.

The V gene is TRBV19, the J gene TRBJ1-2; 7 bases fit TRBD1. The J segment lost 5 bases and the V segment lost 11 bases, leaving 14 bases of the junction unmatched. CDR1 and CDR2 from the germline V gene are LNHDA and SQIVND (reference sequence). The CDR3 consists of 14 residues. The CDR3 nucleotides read TGTGCCTGCAGTGAGGACAGGAAAAGTTATGGCTACACCTTC. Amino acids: CACSEDRKSYGYTF.

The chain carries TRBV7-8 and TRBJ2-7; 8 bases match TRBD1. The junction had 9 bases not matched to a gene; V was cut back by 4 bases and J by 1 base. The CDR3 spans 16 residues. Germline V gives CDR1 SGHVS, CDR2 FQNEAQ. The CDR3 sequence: CASSSAPQGVSYEQYF. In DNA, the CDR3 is TGTGCCAGCAGCTCCGCCCCACAGGGGGTATCCTACGAGCAGTACTTC.

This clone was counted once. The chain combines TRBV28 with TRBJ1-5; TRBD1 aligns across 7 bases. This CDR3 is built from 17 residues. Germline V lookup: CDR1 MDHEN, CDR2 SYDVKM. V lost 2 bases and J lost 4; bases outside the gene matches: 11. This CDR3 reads CASSLMWAAGGNQPQHF. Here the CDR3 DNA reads TGTGCCAGCAGTTTAATGTGGGCGGCAGGGGGAAATCAGCCCCAGCATTTT.

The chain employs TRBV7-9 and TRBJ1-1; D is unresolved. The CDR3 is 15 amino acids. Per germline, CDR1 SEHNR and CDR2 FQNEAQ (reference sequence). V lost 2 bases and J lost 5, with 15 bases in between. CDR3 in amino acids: CASSLLAGKVTEAFF. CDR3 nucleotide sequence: TGTGCCAGCAGCTTACTTGCAGGAAAGGTTACTGAAGCTTTCTTT.

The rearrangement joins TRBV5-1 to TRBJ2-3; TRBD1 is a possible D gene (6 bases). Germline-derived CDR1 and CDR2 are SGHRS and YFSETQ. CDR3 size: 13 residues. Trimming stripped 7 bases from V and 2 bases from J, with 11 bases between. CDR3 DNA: TGCGCCAGCGGCAGGGGTGACACAGATACGCAGTATTTT. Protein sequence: CASGRGDTDTQYF.

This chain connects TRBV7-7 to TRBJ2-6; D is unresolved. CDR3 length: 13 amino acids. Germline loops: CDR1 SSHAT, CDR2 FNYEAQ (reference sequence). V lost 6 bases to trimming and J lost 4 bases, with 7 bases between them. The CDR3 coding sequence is TGTGCCAGCAGTCTTGGGGGGGCCAACGTCCTGACTTTC. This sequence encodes CASSLGGANVLTF.

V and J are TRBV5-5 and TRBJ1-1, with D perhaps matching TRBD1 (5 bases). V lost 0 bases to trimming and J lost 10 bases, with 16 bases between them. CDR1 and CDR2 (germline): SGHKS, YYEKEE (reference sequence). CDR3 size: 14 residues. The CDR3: CASSLGSWGVSAFF. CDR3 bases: TGTGCCAGCAGCTTGGGATCGTGGGGGGTATCAGCTTTCTTT.

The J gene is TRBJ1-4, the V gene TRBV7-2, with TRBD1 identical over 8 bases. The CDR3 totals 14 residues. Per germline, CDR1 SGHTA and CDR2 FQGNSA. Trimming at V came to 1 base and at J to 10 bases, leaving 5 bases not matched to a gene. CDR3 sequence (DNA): TGTGCCAGCAGCTTAGGCAGGGGGCTGGGAAAACTGTTTTTT. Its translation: CASSLGRGLGKLFF.

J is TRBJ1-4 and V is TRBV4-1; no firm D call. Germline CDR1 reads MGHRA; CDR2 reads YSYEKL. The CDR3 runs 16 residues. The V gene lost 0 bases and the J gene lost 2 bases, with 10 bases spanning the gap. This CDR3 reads CASSQDGQATNEKLFF. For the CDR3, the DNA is TGCGCCAGCAGCCAAGATGGCCAGGCGACTAATGAAAAACTGTTTTTT.

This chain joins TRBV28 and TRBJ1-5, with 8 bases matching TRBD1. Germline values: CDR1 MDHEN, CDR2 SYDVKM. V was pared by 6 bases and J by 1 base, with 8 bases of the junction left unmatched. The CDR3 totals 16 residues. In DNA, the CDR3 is TGTGCCAGCAGAATAAGACAGGGGAGAAGCAATCAGCCCCAGCATTTT. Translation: CASRIRQGRSNQPQHF.

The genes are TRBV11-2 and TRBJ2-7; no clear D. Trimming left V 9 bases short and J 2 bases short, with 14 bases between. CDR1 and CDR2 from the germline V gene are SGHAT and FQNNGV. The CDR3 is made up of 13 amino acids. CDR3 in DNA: TGTGCCAGTAATGGCCTCCTCGCCTACGAGCAGTACTTC. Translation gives CASNGLLAYEQYF.